A single TCR beta chain is shown here with its context. This specimen belongs to a study of blood T cell repertoires in COVID-19. Study context: PBMCs, B-cell-depleted T cells, or T cells provided the cDNA or gDNA that made up the material.

Trimming stripped 0 bases from V and 1 base from J, with 8 bases between. Germline V lookup: CDR1 SGDLS, CDR2 YYNGEE. The CDR3 spans 15 residues. The authors' processing: Reference gene primer amplification in the assay estimated nucleated cell counts. Data came from immunoSEQ multiplex PCR; TCRdb stores just in-frame clones and leaves some out. V, J and clone size reflect that table, while D and trimming were determined from the DNA. Among 68,000 or so clones listed, more than 70% were seen once. Sequenced: peripheral blood. The clonotype originates from a woman in her 70s with acute or convalescent COVID-19. The rearrangement uses TRBV9 and TRBJ1-5, with a tentative D call TRBD1 (5 bases). In nucleotides, the CDR3 is TGTGCCAGCAGCGTAGGGGGCGAGAGCAATCAGCCCCAGCATTTT. Residues: CASSVGGESNQPQHF.